The clone carrying this T cell receptor (beta chain) was detected only once. Antigen unknown. The data are from a study of T cell responses to AZD1222 COVID-19 vaccine. About the research overall: Researchers grouped second doses given at about 4 or about 12 weeks into one pool.

TCRdb's table, derived via immunoSEQ multiplex PCR, lists solely in-frame clones and lacks some. The repertoire holds approximately 50,000 clones, with about 90% as singletons. Whole-study results and caveats: Across spike, vaccine-associated CD4 TCRs were found, dominant at 160-218 and 743-854. The donors showed a predominance of white British ancestry and of females, with possible underestimation of clonal diversity.

V dropped 3 bases and J dropped 0; count of bases not matched to a gene: 9. Germline CDR1 is MNHNS and CDR2 is SASEGT. This CDR3 comprises 17 residues. The sequence was collected from an adult in good health. The V and J genes are TRBV6-1 and TRBJ2-3; TRBD2 matches 7 bases. Sequences were derived from peripheral blood, sampled on day 0 of AZD1222 vaccination. The chain's CDR3 is CASSDNLSGISTDTQYF. The CDR3 DNA reads TGTGCCAGCAGTGACAACCTGAGCGGGATAAGCACAGATACGCAGTATTTT.